One TCR beta chain is described in this entry. Additional DNA sequences in this sample encode the identical CDR3. The data were taken from a study of blood T cell repertoires in COVID-19. Study summary: Whether acute or convalescent, the COVID-19 samples came from the United States, Italy and Spain. The cDNA or gDNA used as material had been derived from T cells, B-cell-depleted T cells, or PBMCs.

Per the original data handling: Amplification with reference gene primers provided the estimates of nucleated cell counts. Repertoires were generated with immunoSEQ multiplex PCR, while TCRdb's copy carries only in-frame clones and drops some. That table supplies the V and J calls and clone size; D and trimming were determined from the DNA. The data hold over 25,000 clones, with around 83% observed a single time. Germline V gene sequence: CDR1 SGHTA, CDR2 FQGNSA. The CDR3 is 14 residues long. V dropped 3 bases and J dropped 4; count of bases not matched to a gene: 3. This TCR was sampled from a man between 65 and 85 years old with acute or convalescent COVID-19. Sequences were obtained from peripheral blood. V gene TRBV7-2 combines with J gene TRBJ2-7; 10 positions match TRBD2. CDR3: CASSFRTSGYEQYF. The CDR3 DNA reads as TGTGCCAGCAGCTTCAGGACTAGCGGTTACGAGCAGTACTTC.